The clone carrying this TCR beta chain has only a few counts. The antigen is unknown. The CDR3 spans 14 residues. Trimming pared 6 bases from V and 0 bases from J, leaving 12 bases between. These data come from a study of blood T cells in healthy people across ages. Study results and caveats: It was the long-lived donors that had more naive CD4+ cells and higher diversity than aged donors.

The second PCR ran about 6 to 11 cycles with a sample-barcoded 5' primer and J-beta primers. TCRdb passed the 5' RACE reads through MiXCR, listing each CDR3 protein once. The data contain 910,000 or so distinct CDR3 sequences, roughly 51% of them seen just once; the ten biggest clones take up 20% to 25%. Healthy Caucasian individuals from Russia aged about 6 to 100 served as donors. The material sequenced was blood. The chain has TRBV12-3 or TRBV12-4 and TRBJ2-7, with D unresolved. This TCR derives from a woman aged 55-69 years in good health. In DNA form, the CDR3 reads TGTGCCAGCAGCCACCCTTCGGACTCCTACGAGCAGTACTTC. Protein: CASSHPSDSYEQYF.